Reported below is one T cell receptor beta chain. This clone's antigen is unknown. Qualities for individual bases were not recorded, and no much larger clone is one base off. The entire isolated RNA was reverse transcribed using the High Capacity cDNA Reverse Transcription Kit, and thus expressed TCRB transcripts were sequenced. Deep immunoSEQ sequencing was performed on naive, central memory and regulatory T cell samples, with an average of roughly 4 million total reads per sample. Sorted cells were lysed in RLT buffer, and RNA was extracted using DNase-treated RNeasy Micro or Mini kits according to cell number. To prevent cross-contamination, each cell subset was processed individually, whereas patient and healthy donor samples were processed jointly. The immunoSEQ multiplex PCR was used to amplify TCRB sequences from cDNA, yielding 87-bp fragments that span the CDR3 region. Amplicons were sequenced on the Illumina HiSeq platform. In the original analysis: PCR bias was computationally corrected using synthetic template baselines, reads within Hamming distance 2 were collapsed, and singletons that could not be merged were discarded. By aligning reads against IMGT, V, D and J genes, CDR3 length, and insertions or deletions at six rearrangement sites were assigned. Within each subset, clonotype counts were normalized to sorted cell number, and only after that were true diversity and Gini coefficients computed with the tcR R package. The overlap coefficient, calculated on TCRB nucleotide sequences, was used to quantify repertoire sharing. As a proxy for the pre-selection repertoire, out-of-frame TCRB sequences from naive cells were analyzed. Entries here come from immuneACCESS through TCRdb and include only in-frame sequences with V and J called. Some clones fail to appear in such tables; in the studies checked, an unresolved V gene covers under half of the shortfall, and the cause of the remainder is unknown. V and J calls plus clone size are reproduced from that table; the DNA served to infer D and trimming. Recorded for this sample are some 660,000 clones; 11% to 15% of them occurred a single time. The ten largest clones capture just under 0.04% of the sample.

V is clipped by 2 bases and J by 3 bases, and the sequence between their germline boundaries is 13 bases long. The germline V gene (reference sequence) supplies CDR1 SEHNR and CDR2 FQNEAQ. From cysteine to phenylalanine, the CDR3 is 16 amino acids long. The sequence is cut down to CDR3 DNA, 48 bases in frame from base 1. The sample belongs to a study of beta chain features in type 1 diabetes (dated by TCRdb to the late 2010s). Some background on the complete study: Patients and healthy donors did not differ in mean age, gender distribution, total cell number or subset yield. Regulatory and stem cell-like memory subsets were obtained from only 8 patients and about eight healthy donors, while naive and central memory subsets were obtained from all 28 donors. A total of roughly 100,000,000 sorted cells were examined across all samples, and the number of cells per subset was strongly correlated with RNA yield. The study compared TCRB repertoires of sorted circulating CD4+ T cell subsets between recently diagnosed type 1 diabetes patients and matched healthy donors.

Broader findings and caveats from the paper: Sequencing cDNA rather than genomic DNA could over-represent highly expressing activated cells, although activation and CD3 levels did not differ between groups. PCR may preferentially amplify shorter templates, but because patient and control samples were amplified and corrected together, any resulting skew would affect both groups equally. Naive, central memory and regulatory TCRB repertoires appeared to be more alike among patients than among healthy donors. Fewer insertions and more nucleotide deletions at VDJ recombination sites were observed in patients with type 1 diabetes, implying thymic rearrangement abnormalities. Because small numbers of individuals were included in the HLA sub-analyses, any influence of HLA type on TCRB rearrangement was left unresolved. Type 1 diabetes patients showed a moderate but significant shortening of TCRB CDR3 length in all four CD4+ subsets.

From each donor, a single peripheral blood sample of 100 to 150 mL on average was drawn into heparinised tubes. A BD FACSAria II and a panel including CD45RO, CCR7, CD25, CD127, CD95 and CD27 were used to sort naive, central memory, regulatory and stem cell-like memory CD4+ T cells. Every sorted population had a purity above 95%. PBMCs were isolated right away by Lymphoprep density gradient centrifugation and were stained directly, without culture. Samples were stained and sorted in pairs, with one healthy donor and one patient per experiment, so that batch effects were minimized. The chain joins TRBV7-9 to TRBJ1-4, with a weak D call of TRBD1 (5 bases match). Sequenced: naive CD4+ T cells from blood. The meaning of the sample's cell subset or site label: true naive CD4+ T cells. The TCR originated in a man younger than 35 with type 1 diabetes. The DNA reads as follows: TGTGCCAGCAGCTTAACCGGGACTGGATCTAATGAAAAACTGTTTTTT. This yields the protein CASSLTGTGSNEKLFF. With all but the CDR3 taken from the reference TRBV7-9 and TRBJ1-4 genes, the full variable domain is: DTGVSQNPRHKITKRGQNVTFRCDPISEHNRLYWYRQTLGQGPEFLTYFQNEAQLEKSRLLSDRFSAERPKGSFSTLEIQRTEQGDSAMYLCASSLTGTGSNEKLFFGSGTQLSVL.